This section outlines one T cell receptor beta chain sequence together with its context. Its antigen is unidentified. The data originate from a study of cytomegalovirus exposure and HLA in healthy donors. Study overall: Earlier, some 180 million T cells were analyzed, and fewer than 120 million unique TCR beta sequences were found among them.

Regarding the study as a whole: As confirmed in vitro, a few CMV-associated chains were specific for CMV antigens.

It was with 60 Vbeta and 13 Jbeta primers that the PCR ran. How the authors handled the data: A later analysis tallied 75 million to 80 million unique TCR beta chains, roughly 11 million of them shared. Repertoires were generated with immunoSEQ multiplex PCR, while TCRdb's copy carries only in-frame clones and drops some. V and J calls and clone size come straight from that table; D and trimming were deduced from the DNA. The repertoire includes roughly 80,000 clones, 62% of them detected once, and roughly 4% sits in the top ten. CDR3 length: 14 amino acids. The germline V and J ends were trimmed by 5 bases and 5 bases, with 12 bases remaining between them. Per the germline V gene, CDR1 is SGHNT and CDR2 is YENEEA.

The V call is TRBV11-3, the J call TRBJ2-2; D not certain. The TCR originated in a male donor in good health and CMV-seropositive. The material sequenced was PBMCs. The CDR3 nucleotides are TGTGCCAGCAGCGCTCCCGAGATTACCGGGGAGCTGTTTTTT. This sequence encodes CASSAPEITGELFF.